This T cell receptor (beta chain) was documented in a study of cytomegalovirus exposure and HLA in healthy donors. Whole-study findings and limits: The study recorded around 160 TCR beta chains that were cytomegalovirus-associated.

About this clone itself: Its antigen remains unknown.

The PCR had 60 Vbeta and 13 Jbeta primers. Clones were read by immunoSEQ multiplex PCR, and TCRdb kept only the in-frame ones, dropping some. The sample yields roughly 120,000 clones, around 76% seen once. CDR1 and CDR2 (germline): SNHLY, FYNNEI. This CDR3 has 16 residues. With V trimmed by 6 bases and J by 0 bases, 9 bases remained unmatched. The gene calls are TRBV2 and TRBJ2-3; 7 positions match TRBD1. This TCR came from a man aged 55 to 70 in good health and CMV-seropositive. What was sequenced was PBMCs. The CDR3 nucleotides read TGTGCCAGCAGCTTACGACAGGGCTCGAGCACAGATACGCAGTATTTT. This codes for CASSLRQGSSTDTQYF.